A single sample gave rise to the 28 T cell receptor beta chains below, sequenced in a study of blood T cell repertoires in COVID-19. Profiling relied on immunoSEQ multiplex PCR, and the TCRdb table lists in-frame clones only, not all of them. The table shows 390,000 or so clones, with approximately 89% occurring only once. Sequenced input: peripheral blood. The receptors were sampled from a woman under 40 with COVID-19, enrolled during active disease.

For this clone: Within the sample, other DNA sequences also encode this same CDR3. The CDR3 nucleotides are TGTGCCAGCAGTGAAGCGCAGGCTTACGGGGCCAACGTCCTGACTTTC. It codes for CASSEAQAYGANVLTF. The rearrangement uses TRBV2 and TRBJ2-6; D gene unclear. V lost 0 bases and J lost 4, with 10 bases in between. This CDR3 region has 16 residues. Looked up from germline, CDR1 is SNHLY and CDR2 is FYNNEI.

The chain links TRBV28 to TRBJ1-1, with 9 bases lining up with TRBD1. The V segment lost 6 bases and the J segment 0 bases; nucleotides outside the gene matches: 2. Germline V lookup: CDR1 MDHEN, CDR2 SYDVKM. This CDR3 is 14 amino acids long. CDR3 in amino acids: CASRDRGLNTEAFF. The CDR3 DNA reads TGTGCCAGCAGGGACAGGGGACTGAACACTGAAGCTTTCTTT.

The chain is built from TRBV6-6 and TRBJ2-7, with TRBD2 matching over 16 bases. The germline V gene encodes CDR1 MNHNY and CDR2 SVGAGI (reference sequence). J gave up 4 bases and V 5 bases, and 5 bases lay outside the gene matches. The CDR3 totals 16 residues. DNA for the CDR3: TGTGCCAGCAGTAAAACGGGACTAGCGGGAGGGTACGAGCAGTACTTC. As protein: CASSKTGLAGGYEQYF.

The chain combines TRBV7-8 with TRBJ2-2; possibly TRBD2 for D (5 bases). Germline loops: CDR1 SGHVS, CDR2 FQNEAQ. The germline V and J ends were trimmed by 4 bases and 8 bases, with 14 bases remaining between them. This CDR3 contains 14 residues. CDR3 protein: CASSYGLTRGELFF. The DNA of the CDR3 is TGTGCCAGCAGCTACGGACTGACTCGAGGGGAGCTGTTTTTT.

CDR3 DNA sequence: TGTGCCAGCAGTACACAGGGGGTCGAGCAGTACTTC. Amino acids: CASSTQGVEQYF. This chain connects TRBV12-3 or TRBV12-4 to TRBJ2-7, with 8 bases lining up with TRBD1. J lost 6 bases, V lost 5 bases, and 3 bases had no gene match. The CDR3 consists of 12 residues.

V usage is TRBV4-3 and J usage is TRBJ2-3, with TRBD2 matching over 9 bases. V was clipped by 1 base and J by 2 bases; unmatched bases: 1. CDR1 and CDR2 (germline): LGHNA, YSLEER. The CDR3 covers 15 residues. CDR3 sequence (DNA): TGCGCCAGCAGCCAAGGACTAGCGGCCACAGATACGCAGTATTTT. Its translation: CASSQGLAATDTQYF.

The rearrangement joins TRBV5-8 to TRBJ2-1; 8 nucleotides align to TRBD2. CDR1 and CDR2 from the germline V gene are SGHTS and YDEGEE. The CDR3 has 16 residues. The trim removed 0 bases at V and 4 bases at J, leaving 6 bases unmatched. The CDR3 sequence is CASSLETGGIYNEQFF. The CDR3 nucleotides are TGTGCCAGCAGCTTGGAAACGGGAGGGATTTACAATGAGCAGTTCTTC.

This chain's CDR3 is CASSLRTREAFF. CDR3 nucleotide sequence: TGTGCCAGCAGTTTACGGACAAGGGAAGCTTTCTTT. This chain joins TRBV12-3 or TRBV12-4 and TRBJ1-1, with D possibly TRBD1 on 5 matching bases. Deletions cut 2 bases from V and 8 bases from J, with 9 bases between. This CDR3 is built from 12 residues.

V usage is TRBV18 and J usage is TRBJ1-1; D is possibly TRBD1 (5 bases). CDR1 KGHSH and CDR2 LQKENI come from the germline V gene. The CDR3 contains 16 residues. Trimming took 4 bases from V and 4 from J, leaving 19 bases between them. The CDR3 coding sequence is TGTGCCAGCTCACGGGATGGTAAGGGAAGGGGCACTGAAGCTTTCTTT. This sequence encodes CASSRDGKGRGTEAFF.

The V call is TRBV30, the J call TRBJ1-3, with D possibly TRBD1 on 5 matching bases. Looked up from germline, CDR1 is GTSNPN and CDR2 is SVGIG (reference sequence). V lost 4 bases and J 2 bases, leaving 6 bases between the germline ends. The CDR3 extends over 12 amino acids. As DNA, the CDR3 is TGTGCCTGGAAGGGGACTGGAAACACCATATATTTT. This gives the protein CAWKGTGNTIYF.

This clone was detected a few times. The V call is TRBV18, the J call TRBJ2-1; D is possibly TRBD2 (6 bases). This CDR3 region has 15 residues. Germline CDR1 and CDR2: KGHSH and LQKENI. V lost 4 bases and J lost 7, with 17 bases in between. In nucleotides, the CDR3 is TGTGCCAGCTCACAGACTAGTCTCGGAGGAAATGAGCAGTTCTTC. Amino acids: CASSQTSLGGNEQFF.

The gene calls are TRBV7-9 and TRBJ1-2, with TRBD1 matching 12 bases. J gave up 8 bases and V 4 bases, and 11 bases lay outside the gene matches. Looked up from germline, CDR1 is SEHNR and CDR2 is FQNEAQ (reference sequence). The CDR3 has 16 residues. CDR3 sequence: CASSSAPGQGAEGYTF. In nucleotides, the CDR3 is TGTGCCAGCAGCTCAGCACCGGGACAGGGGGCGGAGGGCTACACCTTC. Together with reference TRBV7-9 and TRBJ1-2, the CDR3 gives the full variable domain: DTGVSQNPRHKITKRGQNVTFRCDPISEHNRLYWYRQTLGQGPEFLTYFQNEAQLEKSRLLSDRFSAERPKGSFSTLEIQRTEQGDSAMYLCASSSAPGQGAEGYTFGSGTRLTVV.

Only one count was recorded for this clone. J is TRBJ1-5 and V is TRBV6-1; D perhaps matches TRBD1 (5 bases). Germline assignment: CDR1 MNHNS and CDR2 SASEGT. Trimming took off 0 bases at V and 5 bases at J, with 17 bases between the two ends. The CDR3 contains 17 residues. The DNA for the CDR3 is TGTGCCAGCAGTGAAGCGCAAGGCCGGCCGGGGGATCAGCCCCAGCATTTT. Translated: CASSEAQGRPGDQPQHF.

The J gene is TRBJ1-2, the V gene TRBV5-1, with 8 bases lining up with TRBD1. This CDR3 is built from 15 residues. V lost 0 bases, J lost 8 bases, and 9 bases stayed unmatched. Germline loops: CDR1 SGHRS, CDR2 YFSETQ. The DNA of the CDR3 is TGCGCCAGCAGCTTGGACGTTCAGGGGGCGGGAGGCTACACCTTC. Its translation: CASSLDVQGAGGYTF.

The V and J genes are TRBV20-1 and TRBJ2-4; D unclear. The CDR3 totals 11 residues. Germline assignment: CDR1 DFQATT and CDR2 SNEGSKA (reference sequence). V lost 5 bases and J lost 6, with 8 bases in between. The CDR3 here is CSAPLGNIQYF. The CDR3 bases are TGCAGTGCTCCCCTCGGAAACATTCAGTACTTC.

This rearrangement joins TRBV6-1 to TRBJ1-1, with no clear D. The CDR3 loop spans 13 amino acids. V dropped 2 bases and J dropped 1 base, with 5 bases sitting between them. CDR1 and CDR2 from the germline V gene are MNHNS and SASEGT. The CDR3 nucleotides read TGTGCCAGCAGTGAATATTCGAACACTGAAGCTTTCTTT. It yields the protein CASSEYSNTEAFF.

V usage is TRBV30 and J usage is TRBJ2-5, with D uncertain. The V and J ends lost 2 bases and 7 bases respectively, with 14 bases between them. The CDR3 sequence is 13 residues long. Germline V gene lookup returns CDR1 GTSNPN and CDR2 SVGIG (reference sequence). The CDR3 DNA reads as TGTGCCTGGAGTAGTTCTGTAAGAGGGACCCAGTACTTC. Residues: CAWSSSVRGTQYF. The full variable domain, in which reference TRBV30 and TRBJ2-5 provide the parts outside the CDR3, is SQTIHQWPATLVQPVGSPLSLECTVEGTSNPNLYWYRQAAGRGLQLLFYSVGIGQISSEVPQNLSASRPQDRQFILSSKKLLLSDSGFYLCAWSSSVRGTQYFGPGTRLLVL.

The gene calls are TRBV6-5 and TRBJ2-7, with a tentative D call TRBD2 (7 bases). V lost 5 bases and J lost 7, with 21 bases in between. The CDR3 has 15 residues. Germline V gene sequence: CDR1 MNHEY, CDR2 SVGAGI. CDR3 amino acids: CASSPPGGAAREQYF. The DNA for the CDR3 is TGTGCCAGCAGTCCCCCTGGGGGGGCTGCTAGGGAGCAGTACTTC.

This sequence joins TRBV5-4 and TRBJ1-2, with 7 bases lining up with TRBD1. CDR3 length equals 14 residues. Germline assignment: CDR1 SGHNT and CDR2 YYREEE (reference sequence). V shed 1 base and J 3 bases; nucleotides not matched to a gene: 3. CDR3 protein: CASSLSQGHYGYTF. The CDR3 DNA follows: TGTGCCAGCAGCTTGTCACAGGGGCACTATGGCTACACCTTC.

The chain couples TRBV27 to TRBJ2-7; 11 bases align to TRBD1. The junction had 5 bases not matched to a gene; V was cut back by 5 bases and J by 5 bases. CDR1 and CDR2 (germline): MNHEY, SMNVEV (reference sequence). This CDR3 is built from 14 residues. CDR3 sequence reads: CASSGGTGGDEQYF. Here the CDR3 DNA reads TGTGCCAGCAGTGGCGGGACAGGGGGAGACGAGCAGTACTTC.

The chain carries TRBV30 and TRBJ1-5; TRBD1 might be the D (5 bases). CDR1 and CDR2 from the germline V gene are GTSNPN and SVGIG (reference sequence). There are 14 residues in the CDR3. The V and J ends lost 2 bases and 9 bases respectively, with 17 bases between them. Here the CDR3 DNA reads TGTGCCTGGAGTCCACGGGGGGGGAACTCGCCCCAGCATTTT. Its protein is CAWSPRGGNSPQHF.

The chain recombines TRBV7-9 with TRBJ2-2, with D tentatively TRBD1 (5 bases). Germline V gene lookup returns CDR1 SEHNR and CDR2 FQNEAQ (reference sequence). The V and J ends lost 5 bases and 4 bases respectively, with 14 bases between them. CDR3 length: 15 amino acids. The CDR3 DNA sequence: TGTGCCAGCAGCCGTCAGCCAGGGATCACCGGGGAGCTGTTTTTT. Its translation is CASSRQPGITGELFF.

The CDR3 sequence is CASSLDLAGGVGQYF. The DNA for the CDR3 is TGTGCCAGCAGCTTAGATTTAGCGGGAGGGGTAGGGCAGTACTTC. The V call is TRBV7-2, the J call TRBJ2-7; TRBD2 matches 11 bases. Germline CDR1 reads SGHTA; CDR2 reads FQGNSA. The CDR3 length is 15 residues. V dropped 1 base and J dropped 9; count of bases not matched to a gene: 8.

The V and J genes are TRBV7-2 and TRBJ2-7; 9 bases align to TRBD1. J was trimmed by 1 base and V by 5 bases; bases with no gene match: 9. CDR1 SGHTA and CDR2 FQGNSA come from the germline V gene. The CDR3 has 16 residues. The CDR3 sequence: CASSPPRGTGSYEQYF. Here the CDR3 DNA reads TGTGCCAGCAGCCCTCCCAGAGGGACAGGGTCCTACGAGCAGTACTTC. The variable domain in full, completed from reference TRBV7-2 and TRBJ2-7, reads GAGVSQSPSNKVTEKGKDVELRCDPISGHTALYWYRQSLGQGLEFLIYFQGNSAPDKSGLPSDRFSAERTGGSVSTLTIQRTQQEDSAVYLCASSPPRGTGSYEQYFGPGTRLTVT.

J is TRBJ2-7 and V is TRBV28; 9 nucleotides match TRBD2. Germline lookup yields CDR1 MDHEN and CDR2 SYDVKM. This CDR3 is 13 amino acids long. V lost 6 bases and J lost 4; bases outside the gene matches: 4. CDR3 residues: CASRNSGSYEQYF. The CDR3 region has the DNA TGTGCCAGCAGAAATAGCGGGAGTTACGAGCAGTACTTC.

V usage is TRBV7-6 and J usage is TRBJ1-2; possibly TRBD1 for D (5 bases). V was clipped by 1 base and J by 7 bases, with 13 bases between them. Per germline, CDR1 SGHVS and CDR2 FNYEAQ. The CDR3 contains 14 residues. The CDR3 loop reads CASSLEPQRGGYTF. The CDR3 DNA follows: TGTGCCAGCAGCTTAGAACCTCAAAGGGGTGGCTACACCTTC. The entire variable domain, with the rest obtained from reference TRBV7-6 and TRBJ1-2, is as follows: GAGVSQSPRYKVTKRGQDVALRCDPISGHVSLYWYRQALGQGPEFLTYFNYEAQQDKSGLPNDRFSAERPEGSISTLTIQRTEQRDSAMYRCASSLEPQRGGYTFGSGTRLTVV.

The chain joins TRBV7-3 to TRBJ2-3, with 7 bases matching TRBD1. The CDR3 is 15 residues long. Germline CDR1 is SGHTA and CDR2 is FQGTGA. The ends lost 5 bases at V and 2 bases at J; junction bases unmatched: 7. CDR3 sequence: CASSPGGLFTDTQYF. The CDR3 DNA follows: TGTGCCAGCAGCCCAGGGGGTCTCTTCACAGATACGCAGTATTTT.

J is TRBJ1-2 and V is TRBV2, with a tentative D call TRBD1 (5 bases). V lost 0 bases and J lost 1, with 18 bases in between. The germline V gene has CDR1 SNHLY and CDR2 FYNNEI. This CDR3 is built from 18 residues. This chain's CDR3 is CASSEAWGGRDSNYGYTF. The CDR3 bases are TGTGCCAGCAGTGAAGCTTGGGGGGGTCGGGATAGTAACTATGGCTACACCTTC.